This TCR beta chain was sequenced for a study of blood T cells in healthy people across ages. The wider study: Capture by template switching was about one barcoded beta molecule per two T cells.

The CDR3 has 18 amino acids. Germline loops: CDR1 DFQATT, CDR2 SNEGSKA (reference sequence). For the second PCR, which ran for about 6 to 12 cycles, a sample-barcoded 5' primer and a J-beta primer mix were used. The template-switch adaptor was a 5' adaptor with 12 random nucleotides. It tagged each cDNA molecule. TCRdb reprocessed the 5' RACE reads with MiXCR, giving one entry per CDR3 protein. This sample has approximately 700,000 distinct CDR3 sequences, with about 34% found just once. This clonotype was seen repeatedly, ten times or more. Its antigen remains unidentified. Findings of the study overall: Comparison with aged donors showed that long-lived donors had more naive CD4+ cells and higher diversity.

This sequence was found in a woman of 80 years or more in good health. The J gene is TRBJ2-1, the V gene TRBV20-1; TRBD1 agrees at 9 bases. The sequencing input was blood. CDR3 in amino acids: CTANRGQGFSSSYNEQFF. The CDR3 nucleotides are TGCACCGCGAATCGGGGACAGGGCTTCTCTAGCTCCTACAATGAGCAGTTCTTC.